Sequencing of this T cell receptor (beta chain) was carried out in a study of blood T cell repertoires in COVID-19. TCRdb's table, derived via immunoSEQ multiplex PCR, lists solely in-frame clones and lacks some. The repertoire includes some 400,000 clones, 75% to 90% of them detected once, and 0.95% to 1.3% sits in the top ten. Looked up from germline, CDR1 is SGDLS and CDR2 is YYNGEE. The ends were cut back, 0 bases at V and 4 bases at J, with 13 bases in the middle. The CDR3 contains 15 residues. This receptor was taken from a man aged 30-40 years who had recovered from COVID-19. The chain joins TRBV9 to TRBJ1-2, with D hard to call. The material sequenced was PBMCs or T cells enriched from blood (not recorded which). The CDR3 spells CASSVGAPTPYGYTF. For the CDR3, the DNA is TGTGCCAGCAGCGTAGGGGCACCAACCCCCTATGGCTACACCTTC.